The rows below give T cell receptor beta chains drawn from one sample of a study of blood T cell repertoires in COVID-19. Assay used: immunoSEQ multiplex PCR; TCRdb lists only in-frame clones, some missing. The sample has some 130,000 clones; about four fifths are singletons. The material sequenced was PBMCs or T cells enriched from blood (not recorded which). Receptor source: a young man who had recovered from COVID-19. The conserved cysteine and the conserved F or W are not part of the CDR3 here. Size values are once, few and many counts, or a class for expanded clones, and some rows have none.

-,TRBJ1-2,TRBV11-1,ASSLGQSKGYT
-,TRBJ2-2,TRBV25-1,ASSAQGSGELF
-,TRBJ1-5,TRBV11-2,ASSFGRNQPQH
-,TRBJ1-1,TRBV7-6,ASSPLPNTEAF
-,TRBJ1-2,TRBV5-1,ASFLDSRSNGYT
-,TRBJ2-2,TRBV6-4,ATRTSGRDTGELF
-,TRBJ2-7,TRBV30,AWSLVQGLYEQY
-,TRBJ2-3,TRBV6-5,ASSYSGGGTDTQY
-,TRBJ1-1,TRBV27,ASSSPGRYTEAF
-,TRBJ1-1,TRBV27,ASSLYRGPTEAF
-,TRBJ1-2,TRBV9,ASSVGVDSLYGYT
-,TRBJ2-7,TRBV7-9,ASSNRQGYEQY
-,TRBJ1-1,TRBV9,ASSVDQGATEAF
-,TRBJ2-3,TRBV10-3,AISEAGDTQY
-,TRBJ2-7,TRBV5-4,ASSLVFAGLTSYEQY
-,TRBJ1-4,TRBV18,ASSRETQTGEKLF
-,TRBJ1-1,TRBV5-1,ASSSLGGGRTEAF
-,TRBJ1-4,TRBV9,ASSVVPAGSEKLF
-,TRBJ1-5,TRBV5-6,ASSLMLGQGVDQPQH
-,TRBJ1-5,TRBV19,ASTGTGGGQPQH
-,TRBJ2-1,TRBV5-6,ASSSDRTSGAYNEQF
-,TRBJ1-6,TRBV6-5,ASSYSGQLNSPLH
-,TRBJ2-2,TRBV24-1,ATSDEQGRELF
-,TRBJ1-3,TRBV6-5,ASSWTGTSGNTIY
-,TRBJ1-6,TRBV4-1,ASSQDRSTESSYNSPLH
-,TRBJ1-1,TRBV5-1,ASSLGRDTEAF
-,TRBJ1-2,TRBV6-6,ASSWKTGEDYGYT
-,TRBJ2-2,TRBV6-5,ASSGTGEAGELF
-,TRBJ1-5,TRBV11-2,ASSLTLNQPQH
many,TRBJ1-1,TRBV10-3,AISGQGGNTEAF
-,TRBJ2-7,TRBV6-6,ASSYETSVAYEQY
-,TRBJ2-1,TRBV7-2,ASSTEVAGSEQF
-,TRBJ1-1,TRBV30,AGGGQGKVAF
-,TRBJ1-2,TRBV19,ASSEGDVYGYT
-,TRBJ1-3,TRBV7-9,ASSLASLSGNTIY
-,TRBJ2-4,TRBV2,ASSEYSLTAGNIQY
-,TRBJ1-3,TRBV7-9,ASSWTGISGNTIY
-,TRBJ2-3,TRBV5-1,ASRPAGPSLGADTQY
once,TRBJ2-1,TRBV6-5,ASNRLAGINEQF
few,TRBJ1-5,TRBV4-1,ASSQVHAGGQPQH
-,TRBJ2-5,TRBV7-9,ASSGDPGQETQY
-,TRBJ2-1,TRBV18,ASSPDRGVNEQF
few,TRBJ2-2,TRBV9,ASSRESHTGELF
-,TRBJ2-1,TRBV18,ASSRFNAGDNEQF
-,TRBJ2-5,TRBV18,ASSPPGLSQETQY